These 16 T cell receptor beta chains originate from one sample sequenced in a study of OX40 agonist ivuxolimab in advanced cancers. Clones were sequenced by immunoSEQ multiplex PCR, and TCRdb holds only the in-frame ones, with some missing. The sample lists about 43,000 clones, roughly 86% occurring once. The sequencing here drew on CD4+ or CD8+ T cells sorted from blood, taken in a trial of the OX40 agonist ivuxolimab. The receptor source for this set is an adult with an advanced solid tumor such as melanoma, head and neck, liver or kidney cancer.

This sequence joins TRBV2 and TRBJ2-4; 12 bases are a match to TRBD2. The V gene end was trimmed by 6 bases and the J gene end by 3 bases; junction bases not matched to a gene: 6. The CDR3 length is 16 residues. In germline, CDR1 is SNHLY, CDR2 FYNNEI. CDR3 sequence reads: CASRTSGSRGKNIQYF. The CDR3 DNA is TGTGCCAGCAGGACTAGCGGGAGCCGGGGCAAAAACATTCAGTACTTC.

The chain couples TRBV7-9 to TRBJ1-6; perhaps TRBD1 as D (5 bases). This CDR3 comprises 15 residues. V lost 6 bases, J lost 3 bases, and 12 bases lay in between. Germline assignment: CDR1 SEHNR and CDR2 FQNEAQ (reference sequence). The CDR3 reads CASRGGAFYNSPLHF. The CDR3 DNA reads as TGTGCCAGCAGGGGAGGGGCCTTCTATAATTCACCCCTCCACTTT.

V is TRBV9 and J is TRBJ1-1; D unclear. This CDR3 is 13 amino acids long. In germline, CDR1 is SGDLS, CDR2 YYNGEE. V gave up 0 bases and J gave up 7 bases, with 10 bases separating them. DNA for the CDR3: TGTGCCAGCAGCGTAGCTCCGTTGGGTGAAGCTTTCTTT. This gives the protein CASSVAPLGEAFF.

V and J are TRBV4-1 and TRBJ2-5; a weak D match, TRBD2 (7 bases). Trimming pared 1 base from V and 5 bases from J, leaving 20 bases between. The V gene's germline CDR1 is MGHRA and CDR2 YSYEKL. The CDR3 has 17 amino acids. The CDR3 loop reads CASSQALGGGAQETQYF. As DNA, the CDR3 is TGCGCCAGCAGCCAAGCCCTGGGAGGGGGGGCCCAGGAGACCCAGTACTTC.

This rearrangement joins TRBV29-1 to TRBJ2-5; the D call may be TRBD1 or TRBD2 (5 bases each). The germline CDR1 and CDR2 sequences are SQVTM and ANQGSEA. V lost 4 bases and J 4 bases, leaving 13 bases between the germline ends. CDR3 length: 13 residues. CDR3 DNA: TGCAGCGTTGTTTACCCAGGGACAGAGACCCAGTACTTC. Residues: CSVVYPGTETQYF.

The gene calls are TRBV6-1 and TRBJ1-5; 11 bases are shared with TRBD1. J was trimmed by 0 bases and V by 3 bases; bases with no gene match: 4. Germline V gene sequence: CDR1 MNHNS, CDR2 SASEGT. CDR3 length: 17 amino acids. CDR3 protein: CASSERTGGYSNQPQHF. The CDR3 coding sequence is TGTGCCAGCAGTGAGAGGACAGGGGGCTATAGCAATCAGCCCCAGCATTTT.

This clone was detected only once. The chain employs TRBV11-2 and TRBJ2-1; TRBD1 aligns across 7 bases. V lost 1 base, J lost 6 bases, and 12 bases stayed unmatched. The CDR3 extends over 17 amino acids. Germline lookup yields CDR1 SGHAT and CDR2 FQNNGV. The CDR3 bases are TGTGCCAGCAGCTTAGGAGGGGGCGCGTCGGTCTTCAATGAGCAGTTCTTC. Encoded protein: CASSLGGGASVFNEQFF.

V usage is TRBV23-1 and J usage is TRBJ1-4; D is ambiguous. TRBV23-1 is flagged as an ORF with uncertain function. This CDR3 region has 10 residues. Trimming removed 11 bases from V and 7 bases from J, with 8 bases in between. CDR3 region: CAWKGEKLFF. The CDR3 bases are TGCGCCTGGAAGGGTGAAAAACTGTTTTTT.

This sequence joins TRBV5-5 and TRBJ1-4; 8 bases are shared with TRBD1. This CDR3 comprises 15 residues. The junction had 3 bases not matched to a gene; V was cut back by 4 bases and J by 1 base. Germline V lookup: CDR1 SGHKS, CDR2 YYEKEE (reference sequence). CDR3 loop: CASSPGQGTNEKLFF. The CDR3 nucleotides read TGTGCCAGCAGCCCCGGACAGGGAACTAATGAAAAACTGTTTTTT. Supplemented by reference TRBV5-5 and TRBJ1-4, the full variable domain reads DAGVTQSPTHLIKTRGQQVTLRCSPISGHKSVSWYQQVLGQGPQFIFQYYEKEERGRGNFPDRFSARQFPNYSSELNVNALLLGDSALYLCASSPGQGTNEKLFFGSGTQLSVL.

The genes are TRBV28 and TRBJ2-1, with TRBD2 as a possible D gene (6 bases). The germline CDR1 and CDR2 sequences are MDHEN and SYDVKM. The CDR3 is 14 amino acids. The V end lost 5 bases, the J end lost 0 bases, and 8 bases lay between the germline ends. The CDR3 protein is CASSGTPSYNEQFF. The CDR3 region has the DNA TGTGCCAGCAGTGGGACTCCCTCCTACAATGAGCAGTTCTTC.

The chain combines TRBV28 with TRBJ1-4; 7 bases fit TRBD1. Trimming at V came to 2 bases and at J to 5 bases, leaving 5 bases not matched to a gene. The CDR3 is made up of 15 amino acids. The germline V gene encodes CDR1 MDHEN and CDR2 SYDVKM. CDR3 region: CASSLEGTDNEKLFF. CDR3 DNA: TGTGCCAGCAGTTTAGAAGGGACAGACAATGAAAAACTGTTTTTT.

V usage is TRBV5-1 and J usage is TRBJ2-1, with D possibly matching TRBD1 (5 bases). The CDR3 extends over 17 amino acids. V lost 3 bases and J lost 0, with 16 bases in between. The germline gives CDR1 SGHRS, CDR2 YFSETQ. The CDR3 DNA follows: TGCGCCAGCAGCTCGTTAGGGGCGCCGAGCTCCTACAATGAGCAGTTCTTC. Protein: CASSSLGAPSSYNEQFF.

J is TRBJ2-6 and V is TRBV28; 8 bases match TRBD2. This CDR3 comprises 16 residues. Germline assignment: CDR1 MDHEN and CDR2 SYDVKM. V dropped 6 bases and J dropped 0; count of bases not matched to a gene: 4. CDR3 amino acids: CASRIAGSSGANVLTF. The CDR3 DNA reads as TGTGCCAGCAGAATAGCGGGGTCCTCTGGGGCCAACGTCCTGACTTTC.

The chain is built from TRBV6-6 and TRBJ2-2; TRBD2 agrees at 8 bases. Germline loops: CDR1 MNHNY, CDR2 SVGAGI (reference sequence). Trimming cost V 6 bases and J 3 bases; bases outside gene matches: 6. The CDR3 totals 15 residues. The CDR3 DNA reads TGTGCCAGCAGCCCCTCGGGGGGGGACACCGGGGAGCTGTTTTTT. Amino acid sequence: CASSPSGGDTGELFF.

The DNA for the CDR3 is TGTGCCAGCAGTAAGACAGGGCTCGGGGAGACCCAGTACTTC. Translated: CASSKTGLGETQYF. The chain couples TRBV6-1 to TRBJ2-5; 7 nucleotides agree with TRBD1. Trimming took 5 bases from V and 5 from J; bases not matched to a gene: 8. The CDR3 totals 14 residues. Germline loops: CDR1 MNHNS, CDR2 SASEGT.

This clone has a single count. Here the CDR3 reads CASSNRQGNSYEQYF. The CDR3 DNA is TGTGCCAGCAGCAATCGACAGGGGAACTCCTACGAGCAGTACTTC. This rearrangement joins TRBV5-4 to TRBJ2-7, with TRBD1 matching over 8 bases. V lost 4 bases, J lost 0 bases, and 6 bases stayed unmatched. CDR1 is SGHNT and CDR2 is YYREEE in the germline V gene (reference sequence). The CDR3 totals 15 residues.